Below are 26 T cell receptor beta chains sequenced from a single sample in a study of T cell responses to AZD1222 COVID-19 vaccine. Profiling relied on immunoSEQ multiplex PCR, and the TCRdb table lists in-frame clones only, not all of them. The sample records about 95,000 clones, roughly nine tenths being singletons. The sequenced sample was peripheral blood, obtained on day 0 of AZD1222 vaccination. These receptor sequences come from an adult in good health.

The chain couples TRBV2 to TRBJ2-7, with D perhaps TRBD2 (6 bases). The V end lost 4 bases, the J end lost 6 bases, and 7 bases lay between the germline ends. CDR1 SNHLY and CDR2 FYNNEI come from the germline V gene. The CDR3 is 11 residues long. In DNA, the CDR3 is TGTGCCAGCAGTGTCGGGGGCGAGCAGTACTTC. Translating gives CASSVGGEQYF.

The chain combines TRBV7-9 with TRBJ1-1, with D possibly matching TRBD1 (5 bases). The germline V and J ends were trimmed by 5 bases and 4 bases, with 11 bases remaining between them. The CDR3 is 13 amino acids. Germline CDR1 is SEHNR and CDR2 is FQNEAQ (reference sequence). Here the CDR3 reads CASSLEGSTEAFF. The CDR3 bases are TGTGCCAGCAGCCTTGAGGGGAGCACTGAAGCTTTCTTT. Supplemented by reference TRBV7-9 and TRBJ1-1, the full variable domain reads DTGVSQNPRHKITKRGQNVTFRCDPISEHNRLYWYRQTLGQGPEFLTYFQNEAQLEKSRLLSDRFSAERPKGSFSTLEIQRTEQGDSAMYLCASSLEGSTEAFFGQGTRLTVV.

The rearrangement uses TRBV5-6 and TRBJ1-1; D gene ambiguous. Germline V gives CDR1 SGHDT, CDR2 YYEEEE. Trimming stripped 2 bases from V and 1 base from J, with 6 bases between. The CDR3 runs to 13 residues. The DNA for the CDR3 is TGTGCCAGCAGCTTTGCCGCGAACACTGAAGCTTTCTTT. This encodes CASSFAANTEAFF.

The chain couples TRBV6-2 or TRBV6-3 to TRBJ1-5; no clear D. In germline, CDR1 is MNHEY, CDR2 SVGEGT. The germline V and J ends were trimmed by 6 bases and 6 bases, with 18 bases remaining between them. This CDR3 has 15 residues. The CDR3: CASSNEGRTTQPQHF. The CDR3 DNA sequence: TGTGCCAGCAGCAACGAGGGCAGAACCACTCAGCCCCAGCATTTT.

The J gene is TRBJ1-2, the V gene TRBV6-5; D call uncertain. CDR1 is MNHEY, CDR2 SVGAGI, per germline. V was trimmed by 2 bases and J by 4 bases, leaving 11 bases between them. The CDR3 is 14 residues long. The CDR3 protein is CASSYMPMGYGYTF. The CDR3 DNA reads as TGTGCCAGCAGTTACATGCCAATGGGCTATGGCTACACCTTC.

The chain carries TRBV3-1 (or the pseudogene TRBV3-2) and TRBJ2-7; 9 bases are shared with TRBD1. The CDR3 runs 14 residues. The V gene's germline CDR1 is LGHDT and CDR2 YNNKEL (reference sequence). V lost 6 bases, J lost 1 base, and 4 bases stayed unmatched. The CDR3 sequence: CASSHRGPSYEQYF. CDR3 coding DNA: TGTGCCAGCAGTCACAGGGGGCCGTCCTACGAGCAGTACTTC.

The chain joins TRBV7-8 to TRBJ1-5; maybe TRBD1 (6 bases). The CDR3 length is 17 residues. V was trimmed by 0 bases and J by 0 bases, leaving 12 bases between them. Germline-derived CDR1 and CDR2 are SGHVS and FQNEAQ. In DNA, the CDR3 is TGTGCCAGCAGCTTAGCGCGTAGGACAGATAGCAATCAGCCCCAGCATTTT. Translation gives CASSLARRTDSNQPQHF.

The chain carries TRBV7-2 and TRBJ1-5; 9 positions agree with TRBD1. J gave up 7 bases and V 5 bases, and 6 bases lay outside the gene matches. The CDR3 totals 14 residues. Germline V gene data show CDR1 as SGHTA and CDR2 as FQGNSA. The CDR3 DNA is TGTGCCAGCAGCGCCCGACAGGGGGGACAGCCCCAGCATTTT. This translates into CASSARQGGQPQHF.

The chain links TRBV14 to TRBJ2-3; no clear D gene. Germline CDR1 SGHDN, CDR2 FVKESK. V was pared by 6 bases and J by 4 bases, with 11 bases between. The CDR3 runs 13 residues. The CDR3 protein is CASSRIWPDTQYF. DNA of the CDR3: TGTGCCAGCAGTCGGATATGGCCAGATACGCAGTATTTT.

In DNA form, the CDR3 reads TGCAGCGTTGCGGGGGGAGCAGGGGCCGATGAGCAGTTCTTC. Its protein is CSVAGGAGADEQFF. This chain links TRBV29-1 with TRBJ2-1, with D perhaps matching TRBD2 (7 bases). Deletions cut 4 bases from V and 8 bases from J, with 18 bases between. The CDR3 loop spans 14 amino acids. The V gene's germline CDR1 is SQVTM and CDR2 ANQGSEA.

V usage is TRBV29-1 and J usage is TRBJ1-2; TRBD1 is a possible D gene (5 bases). Germline lookup yields CDR1 SQVTM and CDR2 ANQGSEA. This CDR3 spans 13 amino acids. Trimming pared 7 bases from V and 4 bases from J, leaving 16 bases between. The CDR3 coding sequence is TGCAGCGCCCCGGACAACCCCTCCTATGGCTACACCTTC. Amino acid sequence: CSAPDNPSYGYTF.

There are a few counts of this clone. This chain links TRBV6-5 with TRBJ1-3; the D is unclear. V lost 6 bases, J lost 2 bases, and 11 bases lay in between. The CDR3 has 14 amino acids. Germline CDR1 and CDR2: MNHEY and SVGAGI. The chain's CDR3 is CASRPGSAGNTIYF. The CDR3, as DNA: TGTGCCAGCAGACCCGGGTCGGCTGGAAACACCATATATTTT.

The rearrangement joins TRBV12-3 or TRBV12-4 to TRBJ1-2; D is unresolved. V lost 4 bases to trimming and J lost 3 bases, with 3 bases between them. CDR3 size: 11 residues. The CDR3, as DNA: TGTGCCAGCAGTTCCTACTATGGCTACACCTTC. Its translation is CASSSYYGYTF.

The J gene is TRBJ1-3, the V gene TRBV28; D uncertain. The V end lost 3 bases, the J end lost 2 bases, and 14 bases lay between the germline ends. Per the germline V gene, CDR1 is MDHEN and CDR2 is SYDVKM. The CDR3 covers 16 residues. CDR3 residues: CASSFGVGAAGNTIYF. The DNA of the CDR3 is TGTGCCAGCAGTTTTGGGGTCGGCGCCGCTGGAAACACCATATATTTT.

This chain's CDR3 is CASSPRTGINTEAFF. CDR3 bases: TGTGCCAGCAGTCCTCGGACAGGGATTAACACTGAAGCTTTCTTT. The V call is TRBV11-2, the J call TRBJ1-1; 8 nucleotides align to TRBD1. CDR3 length: 15 amino acids. CDR1 is SGHAT, CDR2 FQNNGV, per germline. V lost 6 bases to trimming and J lost 2 bases; unmatched junction nucleotides: 8.

V gene TRBV7-2 combines with J gene TRBJ2-7, with no clear D. The CDR3 contains 14 residues. Germline lookup yields CDR1 SGHTA and CDR2 FQGNSA. V lost 6 bases, J lost 4 bases, and 16 bases lay in between. The CDR3 DNA reads as TGTGCCAGCAGAGAAGCCCCGTTTAATTACGAGCAGTACTTC. Its protein product is CASREAPFNYEQYF. Drawing the rest from reference TRBV7-2 and TRBJ2-7, the complete variable domain is GAGVSQSPSNKVTEKGKDVELRCDPISGHTALYWYRQSLGQGLEFLIYFQGNSAPDKSGLPSDRFSAERTGGSVSTLTIQRTQQEDSAVYLCASREAPFNYEQYFGPGTRLTVT.

The rearrangement uses TRBV6-1 and TRBJ2-7; D remains ambiguous. CDR1 and CDR2 (germline): MNHNS, SASEGT. The CDR3 loop spans 11 amino acids. The germline V and J ends were trimmed by 3 bases and 7 bases, with 7 bases remaining between them. The CDR3 loop is CASSDTQEQYF. The CDR3 DNA follows: TGTGCCAGCAGTGATACTCAGGAGCAGTACTTC.

The chain uses TRBV7-6 and TRBJ2-1; D possibly corresponds to TRBD1 (5 bases). The ends were cut back, 1 base at V and 7 bases at J, with 14 bases in the middle. Germline V lookup: CDR1 SGHVS, CDR2 FNYEAQ. The CDR3 covers 15 residues. The CDR3 protein is CASSLVQGSPNEQFF. The CDR3 DNA reads TGTGCCAGCAGCTTAGTGCAGGGCTCGCCTAATGAGCAGTTCTTC.

The V and J genes are TRBV7-2 and TRBJ2-7; 9 nucleotides agree with TRBD2. V dropped 8 bases and J dropped 3; count of bases not matched to a gene: 5. The germline V gene encodes CDR1 SGHTA and CDR2 FQGNSA. This CDR3 spans 13 amino acids. CDR3: CASESGGRYEQYF. The CDR3 coding sequence is TGTGCCAGCGAGAGCGGGGGGCGCTACGAGCAGTACTTC.

The sample holds one count of this clone. The gene calls are TRBV14 and TRBJ1-2; D gene uncertain. There are 16 residues in the CDR3. Germline CDR1 reads SGHDN; CDR2 reads FVKESK. V was trimmed by 1 base and J by 1 base, leaving 13 bases between them. The CDR3 nucleotides read TGTGCCAGCAGCCAAGGACTATCGGCGGGTAACTATGGCTACACCTTC. As protein: CASSQGLSAGNYGYTF. The full variable domain, with the rest looked up from reference TRBV14 and TRBJ1-2, is EAGVTQFPSHSVIEKGQTVTLRCDPISGHDNLYWYRRVMGKEIKFLLHFVKESKQDESGMPNNRFLAERTGGTYSTLKVQPAELEDSGVYFCASSQGLSAGNYGYTFGSGTRLTVV.

This chain links TRBV4-3 with TRBJ2-5; 15 bases are a match to TRBD2. This CDR3 has 18 amino acids. CDR1 LGHNA and CDR2 YSLEER come from the germline V gene. V was pared by 3 bases and J by 2 bases, with 7 bases of the junction left unmatched. The CDR3 is CASSHGWTSGGVQETQYF. In nucleotides, the CDR3 is TGCGCCAGCAGCCATGGATGGACTAGCGGGGGGGTACAAGAGACCCAGTACTTC.

The rearrangement uses TRBV11-2 and TRBJ1-5; D call uncertain. The CDR3 length is 15 residues. Looked up from germline, CDR1 is SGHAT and CDR2 is FQNNGV. V was clipped by 1 base and J by 3 bases, with 10 bases between them. Written as DNA, the CDR3 is TGTGCCAGCAGCTTAGGACGGATCCACAATCAGCCCCAGCATTTT. As protein: CASSLGRIHNQPQHF.

This chain connects TRBV11-2 to TRBJ2-3, with 10 bases identical to TRBD2. Germline V gene lookup returns CDR1 SGHAT and CDR2 FQNNGV. Trimming at V came to 5 bases and at J to 4 bases, leaving 9 bases not matched to a gene. This CDR3 has 16 residues. Here the CDR3 reads CASSHGSGGAADTQYF. In nucleotides, the CDR3 is TGTGCCAGCAGCCATGGCAGCGGGGGGGCAGCAGATACGCAGTATTTT.

The chain recombines TRBV6-1 with TRBJ1-1, with D uncertain. The germline V gene encodes CDR1 MNHNS and CDR2 SASEGT. The CDR3 loop spans 13 amino acids. V lost 1 base to trimming and J lost 1 base, with 4 bases between them. CDR3 DNA sequence: TGTGCCAGCAGTGAAGGGACGAACACTGAAGCTTTCTTT. Amino acid sequence: CASSEGTNTEAFF.

The chain couples TRBV20-1 to TRBJ2-1, with D hard to call. The CDR3 consists of 11 residues. Germline CDR1 and CDR2: DFQATT and SNEGSKA (reference sequence). Trimming pared 3 bases from V and 7 bases from J, leaving 7 bases between. The CDR3 region has the DNA TGCAGTGCTAGGTCCGATAATGAGCAGTTCTTC. Its protein is CSARSDNEQFF.

The chain has TRBV11-2 and TRBJ1-2; the match to TRBD1 covers 7 bases. Trimming took 6 bases from V and 8 from J; bases not matched to a gene: 9. Germline V CDR1 and CDR2: SGHAT, FQNNGV. This CDR3 region has 13 residues. The CDR3 is CASRLDRVGGYTF. CDR3 sequence (DNA): TGTGCCAGCAGGCTCGACAGGGTCGGGGGCTACACCTTC.